Listed here are 20 T cell receptor beta chains from one sample, sequenced in a study of regulatory T cells in long-lasting Graves disease. Sequencing libraries for TCR beta were prepared with iRepertoire HTBI primers and Arm-PCR of CDR3 regions. In TCRdb, the multiplex PCR reads were re-called with MiXCR into one record per CDR3 protein. The sample lists more than 300,000 distinct CDR3 sequences, 23% occurring once. Time point given: persistent/refractory GD, antithyroid drugs over 5 years with positive TRAb. Extracted RNA from PBMCs served as the source of the TCR library. The sequenced sample was peripheral blood mononuclear cells (PBMCs), obtained when the disease was refractory, from a patient treated with antithyroid drugs. The receptors originated from a woman aged 40 to 55 with Graves disease.

This clonotype has only a few counts. A much bigger clone sits one base away, suggesting this may be a read error. V is TRBV12-3 or TRBV12-4 and J is TRBJ1-1; no definite D call. V lost 8 bases to trimming and J lost 0 bases, with 10 bases between them. This CDR3 has 13 amino acids. The CDR3 is CASQRLVNTEAFF. The DNA for the CDR3 is TGTGCCAGCCAAAGGCTTGTGAACACTGAAGCTTTCTTT.

The chain recombines TRBV6-1 with TRBJ2-2; D unclear. Per the germline V gene, CDR1 is MNHNS and CDR2 is SASEGT. The CDR3 covers 12 residues. The V gene lost 2 bases and the J gene lost 6 bases, with 4 bases spanning the gap. The CDR3 region is CASSERAGELFF. CDR3 in DNA: TGTGCCAGCAGTGAAAGGGCCGGGGAGCTGTTTTTT.

This clonotype was found many times. The V and J genes are TRBV20-1 and TRBJ2-7; D possibly corresponds to TRBD1 (5 bases). V shed 2 bases and J shed 4 bases, with 18 bases lying between them. The CDR3 loop spans 15 amino acids. Germline V gene lookup returns CDR1 DFQATT and CDR2 SNEGSKA (reference sequence). CDR3 sequence: CSARKAQDLGYEQYF. The CDR3 bases are TGCAGTGCTAGAAAGGCACAGGACCTAGGGTACGAGCAGTACTTC.

This clonotype was recorded a few times. The chain combines TRBV27 with TRBJ2-2; TRBD1 agrees at 8 bases. Germline CDR1 is MNHEY and CDR2 is SMNVEV (reference sequence). The length of the CDR3 is 14 residues. Germline trimming cut 1 base from V and 6 bases from J; bases unmatched to any gene: 1. The CDR3 is CASSLLQGAGELFF. Here the CDR3 DNA reads TGTGCCAGCAGTTTATTACAGGGGGCCGGGGAGCTGTTTTTT.

The CDR3 loop is CSARFMSEQYF. The CDR3 DNA follows: TGCAGTGCAAGGTTCATGTCCGAGCAGTACTTC. J is TRBJ2-7 and V is TRBV20-1; no clear D gene. This CDR3 contains 11 residues. CDR1 DFQATT and CDR2 SNEGSKA come from the germline V gene (reference sequence). V was clipped by 6 bases and J by 6 bases, with 12 bases between them.

This rearrangement joins TRBV28 to TRBJ2-7; 9 positions match TRBD2. V was pared by 5 bases and J by 3 bases, with 5 bases of the junction left unmatched. There are 14 residues in the CDR3. Germline CDR1 MDHEN, CDR2 SYDVKM. CDR3 nucleotides: TGTGCCAGCAGTACTAGCGGGCGGCGCTACGAGCAGTACTTC. It specifies CASSTSGRRYEQYF.

This sequence joins TRBV5-1 and TRBJ1-1, with 9 bases that match TRBD1. The germline V gene has CDR1 SGHRS and CDR2 YFSETQ. J lost 0 bases, V lost 1 base, and 4 bases had no gene match. The CDR3 loop spans 16 amino acids. CDR3 sequence (DNA): TGCGCCAGCAGCTTGAACAGGGGGCCCTTGAACACTGAAGCTTTCTTT. Translation gives CASSLNRGPLNTEAFF.

This clonotype has a count of ten or more. This chain links TRBV28 with TRBJ1-1, with 9 bases that match TRBD1. V shed 4 bases, J shed 6 bases, and the junction held 9 bases outside the gene matches. The V gene's germline CDR1 is MDHEN and CDR2 SYDVKM. The length of the CDR3 is 15 residues. The CDR3 DNA reads as TGTGCCAGCAGTTCAACCGGGACAGGGAGGTCTGAAGCTTTCTTT. Translating gives CASSSTGTGRSEAFF.

The rearrangement uses TRBV7-6 and TRBJ2-2; 15 bases line up with TRBD2. Trimming removed 5 bases from V and 6 bases from J; junction bases left unmatched: 4. Germline CDR1 is SGHVS and CDR2 is FNYEAQ. The CDR3 sequence is 16 residues long. CDR3 in DNA: TGTGCCAGCAGCCCCGGACTAGCGGGAGGGGCCGGGGAGCTGTTTTTT. Its protein is CASSPGLAGGAGELFF.

This clonotype was picked up many times. This chain joins TRBV6-2 or TRBV6-3 and TRBJ2-1, with 9 bases lining up with TRBD2. The CDR3 runs to 15 residues. Trimming at V came to 6 bases and at J to 6 bases, leaving 9 bases not matched to a gene. Germline assignment: CDR1 MNHEY and CDR2 SVGEGT. For the CDR3, the DNA is TGTGCCAGCAGGAGTAGCGGGAGCGGGGGCAATGAGCAGTTCTTC. It translates to CASRSSGSGGNEQFF.

This clonotype was detected ten times or more. This chain links TRBV6-1 with TRBJ1-6, with 9 nucleotides matching TRBD1. V shed 8 bases and J 6 bases; nucleotides not matched to a gene: 2. The CDR3 extends over 13 amino acids. CDR1 and CDR2 (germline): MNHNS, SASEGT. CDR3 bases: TGTGCCAGCTACAGGGGGCGTAATTCACCCCTCCACTTT. Its protein is CASYRGRNSPLHF.

As to this clonotype: This may stem from a read error, because a much larger clone lies one nucleotide away. The chain has TRBV6-1 and TRBJ2-7; perhaps TRBD2 as D (6 bases). Germline lookup yields CDR1 MNHNS and CDR2 SASEGT. V dropped 6 bases and J dropped 6 bases, with 21 bases sitting between them. This CDR3 is built from 15 residues. Here the CDR3 DNA reads TGTGCCAGCAGACCCTCAGCCGAGGGAGGAAGCGAGCAGTACTTC. This translates into CASRPSAEGGSEQYF.

This clonotype was observed a few times. The CDR3 nucleotides read TGTGCCATCAGTGAGTTCGGGGATAGCAATCAGCCCCAGCATTTT. Translated: CAISEFGDSNQPQHF. This chain joins TRBV10-3 and TRBJ1-5; D is undetermined. This CDR3 region has 15 residues. V was trimmed by 1 base and J by 0 bases, leaving 7 bases between them. Germline V CDR1 and CDR2: ENHRY, SYGVKD.

This clonotype was seen repeatedly, ten times or more. The chain carries TRBV28 and TRBJ1-5; 10 nucleotides match TRBD1. CDR1 and CDR2 (germline): MDHEN, SYDVKM. The length of the CDR3 is 14 residues. The V gene end was trimmed by 6 bases and the J gene end by 7 bases; junction bases not matched to a gene: 6. The CDR3 loop reads CASRAGQGGQPQHF. In DNA, the CDR3 is TGTGCCAGCAGGGCAGGACAGGGGGGCCAGCCCCAGCATTTT.

Ten or more counts support this clonotype. The rearrangement uses TRBV27 and TRBJ2-7; 9 nucleotides agree with TRBD2. Germline V lookup: CDR1 MNHEY, CDR2 SMNVEV (reference sequence). Germline trimming cut 7 bases from V and 5 bases from J; bases unmatched to any gene: 12. The CDR3 consists of 15 residues. CDR3 protein: CASNVLGGRVNEQYF. The CDR3 DNA is TGTGCCAGCAACGTACTGGGCGGGAGGGTAAACGAGCAGTACTTC.

This clonotype has ten or more counts. The chain is built from TRBV2 and TRBJ2-5, with D maybe TRBD1 (6 bases). This CDR3 has 12 amino acids. Between the trimmed V and J ends, which lost 4 bases and 7 bases, there was a span of 10 bases. Germline CDR1 and CDR2: SNHLY and FYNNEI. The CDR3 protein is CASSGTRGTQYF. The CDR3 nucleotides read TGTGCCAGCAGTGGGACCAGGGGGACCCAGTACTTC. Full variable domain (remainder filled in from reference TRBV2 and TRBJ2-5): EPEVTQTPSHQVTQMGQEVILRCVPISNHLYFYWYRQILGQKVEFLVSFYNNEISEKSEIFDDQFSVERPDGSNFTLKIRSTKLEDSAMYFCASSGTRGTQYFGPGTRLLVL.

The chain links TRBV3-1 to TRBJ1-1; 9 bases are a match to TRBD1. CDR1 and CDR2 from the germline V gene are LGHDT and YNNKEL (reference sequence). V trimming: 1 base; J trimming: 4 bases; junction bases outside the gene matches: 10. The CDR3 sequence is 17 residues long. The CDR3 DNA follows: TGTGCCAGCAGCCAAGGAAACAGGGGGCGAAGGACCACTGAAGCTTTCTTT. It yields the protein CASSQGNRGRRTTEAFF.

This clonotype was counted at least ten times. This sequence joins TRBV28 and TRBJ2-7; 7 bases line up with TRBD2. The V gene end was trimmed by 5 bases and the J gene end by 7 bases; junction bases not matched to a gene: 11. This CDR3 has 14 amino acids. From germline, CDR1 is MDHEN and CDR2 SYDVKM. This chain's CDR3 is CASSRGDPLDEQYF. CDR3 in DNA: TGTGCCAGCAGTCGGGGGGATCCTCTCGATGAGCAGTACTTC. The full variable domain, with the rest looked up from reference TRBV28 and TRBJ2-7, is DVKVTQSSRYLVKRTGEKVFLECVQDMDHENMFWYRQDPGLGLRLIYFSYDVKMKEKGDIPEGYSVSREKKERFSLILESASTNQTSMYLCASSRGDPLDEQYFGPGTRLTVT.

This clonotype has a count of ten or more. The rearrangement joins TRBV28 to TRBJ1-5; D ambiguous. CDR1 and CDR2 from the germline V gene are MDHEN and SYDVKM. This CDR3 has 13 amino acids. Between the trimmed V and J ends, which lost 7 bases and 7 bases, there was a span of 14 bases. This CDR3 reads CASTPPVGQPQHF. The CDR3 nucleotides are TGTGCCAGCACCCCCCCGGTAGGGCAGCCCCAGCATTTT.

This clonotype appeared a few times. The chain joins TRBV7-2 to TRBJ2-4; TRBD2 agrees at 7 bases. Germline CDR1 reads SGHTA; CDR2 reads FQGNSA. The CDR3 extends over 14 amino acids. Trimming took 1 base from V and 6 from J; bases not matched to a gene: 3. Here the CDR3 reads CASSLGLAGNIQYF. The CDR3 nucleotides are TGTGCCAGCAGCTTAGGACTAGCCGGAAACATTCAGTACTTC.